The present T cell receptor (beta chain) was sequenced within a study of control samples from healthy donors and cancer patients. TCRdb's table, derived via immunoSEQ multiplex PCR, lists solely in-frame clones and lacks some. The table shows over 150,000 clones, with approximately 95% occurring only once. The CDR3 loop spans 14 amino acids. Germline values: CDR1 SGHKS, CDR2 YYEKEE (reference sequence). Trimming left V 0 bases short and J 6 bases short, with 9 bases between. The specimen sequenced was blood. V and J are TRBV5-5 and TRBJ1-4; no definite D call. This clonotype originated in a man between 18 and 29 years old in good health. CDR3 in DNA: TGTGCCAGCAGCTTGGGGTTGGAGTATGAAAAACTGTTTTTT. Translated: CASSLGLEYEKLFF.